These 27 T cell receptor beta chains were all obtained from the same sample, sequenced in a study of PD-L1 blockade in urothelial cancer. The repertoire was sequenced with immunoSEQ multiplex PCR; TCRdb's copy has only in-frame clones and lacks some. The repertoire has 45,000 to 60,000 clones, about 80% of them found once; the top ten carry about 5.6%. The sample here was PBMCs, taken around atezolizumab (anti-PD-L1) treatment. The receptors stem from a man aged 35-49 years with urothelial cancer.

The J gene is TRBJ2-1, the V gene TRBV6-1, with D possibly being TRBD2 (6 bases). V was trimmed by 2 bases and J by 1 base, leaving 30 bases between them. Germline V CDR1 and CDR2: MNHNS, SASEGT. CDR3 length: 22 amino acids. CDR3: CASSEPAFVGGGAPRSYNEQFF. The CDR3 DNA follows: TGTGCCAGCAGTGAACCGGCTTTTGTGGGAGGTGGGGCCCCCCGGTCCTACAATGAGCAGTTCTTC.

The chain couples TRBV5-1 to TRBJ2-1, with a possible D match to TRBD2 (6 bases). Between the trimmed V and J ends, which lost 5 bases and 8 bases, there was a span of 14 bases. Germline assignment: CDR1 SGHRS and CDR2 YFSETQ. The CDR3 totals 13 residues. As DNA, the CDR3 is TGCGCCAGCAGTAAGACTAGTCGCTATGAGCAGTTCTTC. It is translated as CASSKTSRYEQFF. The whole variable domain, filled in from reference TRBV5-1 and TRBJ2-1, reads KAGVTQTPRYLIKTRGQQVTLSCSPISGHRSVSWYQQTPGQGLQFLFEYFSETQRNKGNFPGRFSGRQFSNSRSEMNVSTLELGDSALYLCASSKTSRYEQFFGPGTRLTVL.

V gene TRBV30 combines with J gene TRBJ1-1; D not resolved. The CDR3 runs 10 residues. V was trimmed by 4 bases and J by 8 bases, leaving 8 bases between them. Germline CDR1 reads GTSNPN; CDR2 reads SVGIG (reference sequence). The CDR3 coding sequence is TGTGCCTGGACACGGGTAGAAGCTTTCTTT. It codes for CAWTRVEAFF. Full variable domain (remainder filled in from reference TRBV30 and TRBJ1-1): SQTIHQWPATLVQPVGSPLSLECTVEGTSNPNLYWYRQAAGRGLQLLFYSVGIGQISSEVPQNLSASRPQDRQFILSSKKLLLSDSGFYLCAWTRVEAFFGQGTRLTVV.

The DNA for the CDR3 is TGTGCCAGCATGGGAGAGGGATCAGATACGCAGTATTTT. Its protein product is CASMGEGSDTQYF. The V gene is TRBV6-4, the J gene TRBJ2-3, with TRBD2 as a possible D gene (5 bases). The V gene lost 7 bases and the J gene lost 4 bases, with 12 bases spanning the gap. Germline CDR1 reads MRHNA; CDR2 reads SNTAGT. The CDR3 has 13 residues.

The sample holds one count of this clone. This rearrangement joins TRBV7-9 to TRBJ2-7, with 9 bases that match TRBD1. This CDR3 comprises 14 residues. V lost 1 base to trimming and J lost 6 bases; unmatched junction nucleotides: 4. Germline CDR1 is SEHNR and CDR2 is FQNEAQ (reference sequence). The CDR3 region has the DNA TGTGCCAGCAGCTTAGGGGACAGGGTTTCCGAGCAGTACTTC. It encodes CASSLGDRVSEQYF. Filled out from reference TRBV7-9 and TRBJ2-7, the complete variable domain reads DTGVSQNPRHKITKRGQNVTFRCDPISEHNRLYWYRQTLGQGPEFLTYFQNEAQLEKSRLLSDRFSAERPKGSFSTLEIQRTEQGDSAMYLCASSLGDRVSEQYFGPGTRLTVT.

The CDR3 is CASSSYDRNTDTQYF. CDR3 coding DNA: TGCGCCAGCAGCTCATACGACAGAAACACAGATACGCAGTATTTT. The chain couples TRBV5-1 to TRBJ2-3, with D maybe TRBD1 (5 bases). The ends were cut back, 3 bases at V and 2 bases at J, with 13 bases in the middle. CDR1 and CDR2 from the germline V gene are SGHRS and YFSETQ. The CDR3 covers 15 residues.

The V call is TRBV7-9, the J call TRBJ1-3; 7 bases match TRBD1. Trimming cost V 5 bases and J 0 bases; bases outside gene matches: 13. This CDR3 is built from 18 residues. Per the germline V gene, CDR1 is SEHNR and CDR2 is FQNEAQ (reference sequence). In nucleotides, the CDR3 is TGTGCCAGCAGCGTCCGGGACAGAGGGCCTAGCTCTGGAAACACCATATATTTT. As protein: CASSVRDRGPSSGNTIYF.

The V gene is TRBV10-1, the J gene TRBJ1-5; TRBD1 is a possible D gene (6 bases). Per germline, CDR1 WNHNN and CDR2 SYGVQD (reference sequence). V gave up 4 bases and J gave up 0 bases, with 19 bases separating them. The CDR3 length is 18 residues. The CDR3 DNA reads TGCGCCAGCAGTGTATCACAGGGCGCTAGATATAGCAATCAGCCCCAGCATTTT. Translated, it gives CASSVSQGARYSNQPQHF.

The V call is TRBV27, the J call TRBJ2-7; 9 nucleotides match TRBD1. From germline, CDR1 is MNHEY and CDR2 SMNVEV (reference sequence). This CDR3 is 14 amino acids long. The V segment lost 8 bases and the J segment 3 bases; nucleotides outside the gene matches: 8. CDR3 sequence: CASGRDRASYEQYF. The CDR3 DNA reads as TGTGCCAGCGGCCGGGACAGGGCCAGCTACGAGCAGTACTTC.

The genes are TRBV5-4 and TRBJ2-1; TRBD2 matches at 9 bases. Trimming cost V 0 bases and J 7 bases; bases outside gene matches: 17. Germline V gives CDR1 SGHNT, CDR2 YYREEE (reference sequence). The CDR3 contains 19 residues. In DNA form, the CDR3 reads TGTGCCAGCAGCTTGGCGCCTTTGGTGGCGGGAGGGCCAGGAAATGAGCAGTTCTTC. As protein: CASSLAPLVAGGPGNEQFF.

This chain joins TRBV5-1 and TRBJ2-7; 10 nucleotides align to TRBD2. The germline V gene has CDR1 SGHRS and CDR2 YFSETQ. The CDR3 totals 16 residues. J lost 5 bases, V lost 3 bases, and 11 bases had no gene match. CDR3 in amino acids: CASSWAGLAGADEQYF. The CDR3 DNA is TGCGCCAGCAGCTGGGCCGGGCTAGCGGGAGCCGACGAGCAGTACTTC.

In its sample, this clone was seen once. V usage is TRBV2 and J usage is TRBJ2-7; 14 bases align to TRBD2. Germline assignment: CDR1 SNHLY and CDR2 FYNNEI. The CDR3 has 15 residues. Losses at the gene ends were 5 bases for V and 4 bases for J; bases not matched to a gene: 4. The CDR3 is CASSSGTSGSYEQYF. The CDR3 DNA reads TGTGCCAGCAGTTCCGGGACTAGCGGGAGTTACGAGCAGTACTTC.

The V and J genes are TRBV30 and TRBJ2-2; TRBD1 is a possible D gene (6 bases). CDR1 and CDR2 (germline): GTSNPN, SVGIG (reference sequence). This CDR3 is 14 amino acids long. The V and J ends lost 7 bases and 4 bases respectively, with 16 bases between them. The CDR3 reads CALILGQFTGELFF. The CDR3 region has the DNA TGTGCCTTGATACTCGGACAGTTCACCGGGGAGCTGTTTTTT.

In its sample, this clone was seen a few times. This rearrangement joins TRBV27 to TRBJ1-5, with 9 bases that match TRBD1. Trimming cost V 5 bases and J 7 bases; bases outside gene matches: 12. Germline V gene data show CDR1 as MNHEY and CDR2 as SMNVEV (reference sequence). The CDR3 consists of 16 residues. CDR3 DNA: TGTGCCAGCAGTCCCCGTGGGGGGACAGGGAGCCAGCCCCAGCATTTT. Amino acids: CASSPRGGTGSQPQHF.

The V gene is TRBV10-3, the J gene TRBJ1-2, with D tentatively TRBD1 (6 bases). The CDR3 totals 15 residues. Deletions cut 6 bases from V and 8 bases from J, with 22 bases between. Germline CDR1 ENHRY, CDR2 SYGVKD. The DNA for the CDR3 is TGTGCCATCAGCGACGCCGGACAGTGGCTAAACGGCTACACCTTC. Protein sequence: CAISDAGQWLNGYTF.

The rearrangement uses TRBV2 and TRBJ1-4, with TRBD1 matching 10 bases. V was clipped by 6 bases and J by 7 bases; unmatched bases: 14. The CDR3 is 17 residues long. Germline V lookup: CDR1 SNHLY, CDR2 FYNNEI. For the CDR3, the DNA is TGTGCCAGCAGCGACCTGGGGACAGGGGAAAAGGGTGAAAAACTGTTTTTT. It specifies CASSDLGTGEKGEKLFF.

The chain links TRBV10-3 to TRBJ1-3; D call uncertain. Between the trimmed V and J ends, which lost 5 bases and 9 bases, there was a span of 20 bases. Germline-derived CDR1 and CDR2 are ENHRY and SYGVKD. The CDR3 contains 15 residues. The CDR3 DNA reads TGTGCCATCAGTACCTTAGCCACCCGGGAAACCACCATATATTTT. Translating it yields CAISTLATRETTIYF.

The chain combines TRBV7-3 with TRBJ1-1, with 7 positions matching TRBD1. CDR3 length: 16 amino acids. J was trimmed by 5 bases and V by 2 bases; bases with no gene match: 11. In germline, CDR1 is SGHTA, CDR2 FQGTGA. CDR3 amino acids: CASSLGSGGGRTEAFF. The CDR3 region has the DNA TGTGCCAGCAGCTTAGGGTCGGGAGGGGGCCGAACTGAAGCTTTCTTT.

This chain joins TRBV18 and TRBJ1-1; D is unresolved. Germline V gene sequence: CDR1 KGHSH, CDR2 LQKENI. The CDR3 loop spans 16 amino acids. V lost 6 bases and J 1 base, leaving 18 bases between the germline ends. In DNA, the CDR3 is TGTGCCAGCTCTCTCCTCATGGACGGGGAGAACACTGAAGCTTTCTTT. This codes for CASSLLMDGENTEAFF.

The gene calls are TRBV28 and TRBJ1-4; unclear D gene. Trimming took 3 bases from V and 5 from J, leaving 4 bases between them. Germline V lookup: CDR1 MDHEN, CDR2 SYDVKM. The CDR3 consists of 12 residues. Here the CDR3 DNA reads TGTGCCAGCAGTTTTCTGAATGAAAAACTGTTTTTT. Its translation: CASSFLNEKLFF.

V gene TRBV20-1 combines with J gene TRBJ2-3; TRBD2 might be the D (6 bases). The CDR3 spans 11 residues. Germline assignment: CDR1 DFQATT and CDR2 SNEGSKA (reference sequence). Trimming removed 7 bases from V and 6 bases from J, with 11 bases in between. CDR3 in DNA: TGCAGTGTGGAGGCGGGGGATACGCAGTATTTT. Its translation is CSVEAGDTQYF.

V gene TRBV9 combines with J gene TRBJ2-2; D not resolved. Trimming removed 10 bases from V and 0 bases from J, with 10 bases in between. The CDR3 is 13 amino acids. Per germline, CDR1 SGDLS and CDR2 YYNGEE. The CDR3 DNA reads TGTGCCCTTCCCTCCCCGAACACCGGGGAGCTGTTTTTT. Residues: CALPSPNTGELFF. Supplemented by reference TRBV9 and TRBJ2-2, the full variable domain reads DSGVTQTPKHLITATGQRVTLRCSPRSGDLSVYWYQQSLDQGLQFLIQYYNGEERAKGNILERFSAQQFPDLHSELNLSSLELGDSALYFCALPSPNTGELFFGEGSRLTVL.

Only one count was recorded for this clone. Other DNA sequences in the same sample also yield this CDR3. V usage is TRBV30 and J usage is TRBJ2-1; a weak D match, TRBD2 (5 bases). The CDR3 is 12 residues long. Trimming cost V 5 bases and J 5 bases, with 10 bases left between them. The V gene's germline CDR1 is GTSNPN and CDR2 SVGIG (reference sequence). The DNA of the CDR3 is TGTGCCTGGTCTGGACTTAACAATGAGCAGTTCTTC. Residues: CAWSGLNNEQFF.

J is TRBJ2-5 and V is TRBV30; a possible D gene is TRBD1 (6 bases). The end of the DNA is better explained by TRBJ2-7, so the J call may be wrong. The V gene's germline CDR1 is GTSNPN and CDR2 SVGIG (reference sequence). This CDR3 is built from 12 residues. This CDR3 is CAWKTGPYEQYF. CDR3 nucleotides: TGTGCCTGGAAAACAGGGCCCTACGAGCAGTACTTC.

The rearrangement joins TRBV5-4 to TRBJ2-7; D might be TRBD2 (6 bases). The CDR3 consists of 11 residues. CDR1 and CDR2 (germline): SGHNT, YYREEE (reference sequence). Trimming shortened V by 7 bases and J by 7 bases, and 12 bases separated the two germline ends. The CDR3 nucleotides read TGTGCCAGCCAGGAGGGACGGGAGCAGTACTTC. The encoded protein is CASQEGREQYF. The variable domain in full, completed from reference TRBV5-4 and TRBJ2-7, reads ETGVTQSPTHLIKTRGQQVTLRCSSQSGHNTVSWYQQALGQGPQFIFQYYREEENGRGNFPPRFSGLQFPNYSSELNVNALELDDSALYLCASQEGREQYFGPGTRLTVT.

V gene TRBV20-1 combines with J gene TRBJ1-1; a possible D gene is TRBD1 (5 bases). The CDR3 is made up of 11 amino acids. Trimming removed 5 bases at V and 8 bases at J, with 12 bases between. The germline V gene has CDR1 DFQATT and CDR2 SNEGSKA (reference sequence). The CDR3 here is CSASRGAEAFF. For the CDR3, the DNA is TGCAGTGCTTCCCGCGGGGCGGAAGCTTTCTTT.

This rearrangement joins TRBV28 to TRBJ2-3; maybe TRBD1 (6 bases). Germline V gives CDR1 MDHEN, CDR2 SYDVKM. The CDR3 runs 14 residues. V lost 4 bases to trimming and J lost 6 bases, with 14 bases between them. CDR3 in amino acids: CASSSHRVDDTQYF. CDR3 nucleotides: TGTGCCAGCAGTTCACACAGGGTCGATGATACGCAGTATTTT.